These 23 T cell receptor beta chains came from one sample sequenced in a study of T cell changes during pregnancy in multiple sclerosis. Profiling relied on immunoSEQ multiplex PCR, and the TCRdb table lists in-frame clones only, not all of them. This sample carries around 88,000 clones, around 92% of them seen once, and the ten largest clones take about 2.6%. The material sequenced was peripheral blood, taken in the first trimester of pregnancy. These receptors all stem from a female donor with multiple sclerosis, enrolled in a pregnancy study.

J is TRBJ2-7 and V is TRBV28, with D uncertain. CDR3 length equals 12 residues. Germline-derived CDR1 and CDR2 are MDHEN and SYDVKM. The V and J ends lost 5 bases and 4 bases respectively, with 9 bases between them. This CDR3 reads CASSPILYEQYF. CDR3 nucleotides: TGTGCCAGCAGTCCTATCCTTTACGAGCAGTACTTC.

The chain has TRBV28 and TRBJ2-1, with 7 bases that match TRBD2. The CDR3 contains 18 residues. V lost 5 bases to trimming and J lost 0 bases; unmatched junction nucleotides: 13. The germline gives CDR1 MDHEN, CDR2 SYDVKM. The CDR3 DNA reads as TGTGCCAGCAGTCTATTCGGCGGGAGTACTGGCTCCTACAATGAGCAGTTCTTC. Amino acids: CASSLFGGSTGSYNEQFF.

This clone has just one count. V usage is TRBV14 and J usage is TRBJ1-1; D is unresolved. The CDR3 sequence is 15 residues long. In germline, CDR1 is SGHDN, CDR2 FVKESK. With 1 base removed from V and 0 bases from J, the gap between germline ends came to 9 bases. The DNA of the CDR3 is TGTGCCAGCAGCCAAGCGAAGAGCATGAACACTGAAGCTTTCTTT. It encodes CASSQAKSMNTEAFF.

The chain carries TRBV7-2 and TRBJ2-3; 7 bases line up with TRBD2. The trim removed 3 bases at V and 2 bases at J, leaving 5 bases unmatched. This CDR3 region has 15 residues. The germline V gene has CDR1 SGHTA and CDR2 FQGNSA. The CDR3 nucleotides read TGTGCCAGCAGCTTGGGGGGAGGGCCCACAGATACGCAGTATTTT. Its translation: CASSLGGGPTDTQYF.

The J gene is TRBJ2-5, the V gene TRBV5-1, with TRBD2 identical over 7 bases. This CDR3 contains 15 residues. V was pared by 1 base and J by 5 bases, with 8 bases of the junction left unmatched. Germline lookup yields CDR1 SGHRS and CDR2 YFSETQ. DNA for the CDR3: TGCGCCAGCAGCTTGTGGGGCGGGAGTGGTGAGACCCAGTACTTC. It translates to CASSLWGGSGETQYF. Based on the CDR3 plus reference TRBV5-1 and TRBJ2-5, the full variable domain is KAGVTQTPRYLIKTRGQQVTLSCSPISGHRSVSWYQQTPGQGLQFLFEYFSETQRNKGNFPGRFSGRQFSNSRSEMNVSTLELGDSALYLCASSLWGGSGETQYFGPGTRLLVL.

The V and J genes are TRBV30 and TRBJ2-5; 9 bases are a match to TRBD2. In germline, CDR1 is GTSNPN, CDR2 SVGIG (reference sequence). The CDR3 totals 14 residues. Trimming took 3 bases from V and 3 from J; bases not matched to a gene: 5. The CDR3 region is CAWSLIAGEETQYF. The CDR3 bases are TGTGCCTGGAGCCTAATAGCGGGGGAAGAGACCCAGTACTTC.

This chain joins TRBV9 and TRBJ1-1; 7 bases line up with TRBD1. The CDR3 spans 14 residues. The trim removed 4 bases at V and 5 bases at J, leaving 8 bases unmatched. The germline V gene encodes CDR1 SGDLS and CDR2 YYNGEE. CDR3 region: CASSPNRGGTEAFF. CDR3 coding DNA: TGTGCCAGCAGCCCAAACAGGGGTGGGACTGAAGCTTTCTTT.

The J gene is TRBJ1-5, the V gene TRBV30, with D possibly being TRBD1 (5 bases). This CDR3 has 15 residues. V was pared by 0 bases and J by 2 bases, with 11 bases between. From germline, CDR1 is GTSNPN and CDR2 SVGIG (reference sequence). This CDR3 reads CAWSVIGGGNQPQHF. CDR3 DNA: TGTGCCTGGAGTGTAATTGGAGGGGGCAATCAGCCCCAGCATTTT.

This chain uses TRBV20-1 with TRBJ2-7; possible D gene TRBD2, 5 bases. V shed 4 bases and J shed 9 bases, with 10 bases lying between them. Germline V lookup: CDR1 DFQATT, CDR2 SNEGSKA (reference sequence). The CDR3 spans 10 residues. The CDR3 sequence: CSAKSRGQYF. DNA of the CDR3: TGCAGTGCTAAAAGTCGGGGGCAGTACTTC.

V usage is TRBV19 and J usage is TRBJ1-5, with 7 bases matching TRBD1. V was clipped by 6 bases and J by 0 bases; unmatched bases: 11. The CDR3 has 17 amino acids. The germline V gene encodes CDR1 LNHDA and CDR2 SQIVND (reference sequence). This CDR3 reads CASSATKGAYSNQPQHF. The CDR3 DNA reads as TGTGCCAGTAGCGCCACCAAGGGGGCTTATAGCAATCAGCCCCAGCATTTT.

The rearrangement uses TRBV29-1 and TRBJ2-7; maybe TRBD2 (5 bases). The CDR3 has 13 amino acids. Germline CDR1 SQVTM, CDR2 ANQGSEA. Deletions cut 7 bases from V and 7 bases from J, with 20 bases between. This CDR3 is CSARGRFVEEQYF. CDR3 DNA sequence: TGCAGCGCTCGTGGGAGATTCGTCGAAGAGCAGTACTTC.

The gene calls are TRBV15 and TRBJ2-7, with 13 bases aligning to TRBD2. The junction had 3 bases not matched to a gene; V was cut back by 4 bases and J by 3 bases. This CDR3 is 15 amino acids long. Germline CDR1 is LNHNV and CDR2 is YYDKDF (reference sequence). The CDR3 loop reads CATSTGTSGIYEQYF. The CDR3 DNA is TGTGCCACCAGCACGGGGACTAGCGGGATCTACGAGCAGTACTTC.

V usage is TRBV6-5 and J usage is TRBJ1-1, with a weak D call TRBD1 (6 bases). The germline V and J ends were trimmed by 2 bases and 10 bases, with 14 bases remaining between them. This CDR3 region has 13 residues. CDR1 is MNHEY and CDR2 is SVGAGI in the germline V gene. The CDR3 nucleotides read TGTGCCAGCAGTTACAGGACAGCCCAGGGAGCTTTCTTT. It is translated as CASSYRTAQGAFF.

The rearrangement links TRBV5-1 to TRBJ2-7, with 9 nucleotides matching TRBD1. After removal of 3 bases from V and 4 bases from J, the junction contained 2 bases not matched to a gene. CDR1 is SGHRS, CDR2 YFSETQ, per germline. The CDR3 is 13 residues long. The CDR3 nucleotides are TGCGCCAGCAGCTACGGACAGGGGTACGAGCAGTACTTC. This translates into CASSYGQGYEQYF.

This chain joins TRBV4-1 and TRBJ1-2; 8 positions agree with TRBD1. There are 16 residues in the CDR3. V shed 2 bases and J 4 bases; nucleotides not matched to a gene: 9. Germline V gene lookup returns CDR1 MGHRA and CDR2 YSYEKL. This chain's CDR3 is CASSQIQGAGVYGYTF. Here the CDR3 DNA reads TGCGCCAGCAGCCAAATTCAGGGGGCCGGAGTCTATGGCTACACCTTC.

The chain combines TRBV29-1 with TRBJ2-5; no firm D call. CDR3 length: 13 amino acids. The germline V gene has CDR1 SQVTM and CDR2 ANQGSEA. Trimming removed 3 bases at V and 1 base at J, with 9 bases between. The CDR3 loop reads CSVDRQAQETQYF. The CDR3 DNA follows: TGCAGCGTTGATCGTCAGGCCCAAGAGACCCAGTACTTC.

The CDR3 DNA follows: TGTGCCAGCCTGGGACTAGCGGGAGGCGAGCAGTACTTC. Its translation is CASLGLAGGEQYF. The chain recombines TRBV7-9 with TRBJ2-7, with TRBD2 identical over 15 bases. V lost 8 bases, J lost 6 bases, and 2 bases stayed unmatched. Germline V lookup: CDR1 SEHNR, CDR2 FQNEAQ (reference sequence). This CDR3 has 13 residues.

The rearrangement uses TRBV5-4 and TRBJ2-1, with a possible D match to TRBD2 (6 bases). The CDR3 consists of 13 residues. CDR1 is SGHNT and CDR2 is YYREEE in the germline V gene (reference sequence). Deletions cut 4 bases from V and 10 bases from J, with 15 bases between. The chain's CDR3 is CASSVGRDVEQFF. The DNA of the CDR3 is TGTGCCAGCAGCGTGGGGCGGGACGTGGAGCAGTTCTTC.

The chain has TRBV11-3 and TRBJ2-7; 7 nucleotides line up with TRBD2. The CDR3 runs to 14 residues. J was trimmed by 2 bases and V by 4 bases; bases with no gene match: 5. Germline-derived CDR1 and CDR2 are SGHNT and YENEEA. CDR3 nucleotide sequence: TGTGCCAGCAGCTCTTCGGGGGGACCCTACGAGCAGTACTTC. Translation gives CASSSSGGPYEQYF.

V is TRBV6-5 and J is TRBJ2-2; 7 bases line up with TRBD1. Germline-derived CDR1 and CDR2 are MNHEY and SVGAGI. The CDR3 consists of 15 residues. The J segment lost 3 bases and the V segment lost 5 bases, leaving 6 bases of the junction unmatched. This CDR3 is CASSAGQVDTGELFF. As DNA, the CDR3 is TGTGCCAGCAGTGCTGGACAGGTTGACACCGGGGAGCTGTTTTTT.

This clone was seen only once. The chain couples TRBV4-3 to TRBJ2-7; no clear D gene. The CDR3 spans 17 residues. V dropped 3 bases and J dropped 3 bases, with 21 bases sitting between them. Germline V lookup: CDR1 LGHNA, CDR2 YSLEER. Written as DNA, the CDR3 is TGCGCCAGCAGCCAGACCAAACATGGGCCCTGGAACTACGAGCAGTACTTC. Its protein product is CASSQTKHGPWNYEQYF.

DNA for the CDR3: TGTGCCAGCAGCTTGGCTGTTAGCGGTTCGGAGACCCAGTACTTC. The encoded protein is CASSLAVSGSETQYF. The chain couples TRBV5-4 to TRBJ2-5; D might be TRBD2 (6 bases). Germline V CDR1 and CDR2: SGHNT, YYREEE (reference sequence). The CDR3 totals 15 residues. Trimming stripped 0 bases from V and 5 bases from J, with 14 bases between. Full variable domain (outside the CDR3, taken from reference TRBV5-4 and TRBJ2-5): ETGVTQSPTHLIKTRGQQVTLRCSSQSGHNTVSWYQQALGQGPQFIFQYYREEENGRGNFPPRFSGLQFPNYSSELNVNALELDDSALYLCASSLAVSGSETQYFGPGTRLLVL.

Only one count was recorded for this clone. The J gene is TRBJ2-1, the V gene TRBV25-1; TRBD2 aligns across 9 bases. CDR3 size: 16 residues. V shed 3 bases, J shed 7 bases, and the junction held 10 bases outside the gene matches. CDR1 is MGHDK, CDR2 SYGVNS, per germline. CDR3 protein: CASSEPAGGPTNEQFF. In nucleotides, the CDR3 is TGTGCCAGCAGTGAGCCAGCGGGAGGCCCTACTAATGAGCAGTTCTTC. The whole variable domain, remainder taken from reference TRBV25-1 and TRBJ2-1, is EADIYQTPRYLVIGTGKKITLECSQTMGHDKMYWYQQDPGMELHLIHYSYGVNSTEKGDLSSESTVSRIRTEHFPLTLESARPSHTSQYLCASSEPAGGPTNEQFFGPGTRLTVL.